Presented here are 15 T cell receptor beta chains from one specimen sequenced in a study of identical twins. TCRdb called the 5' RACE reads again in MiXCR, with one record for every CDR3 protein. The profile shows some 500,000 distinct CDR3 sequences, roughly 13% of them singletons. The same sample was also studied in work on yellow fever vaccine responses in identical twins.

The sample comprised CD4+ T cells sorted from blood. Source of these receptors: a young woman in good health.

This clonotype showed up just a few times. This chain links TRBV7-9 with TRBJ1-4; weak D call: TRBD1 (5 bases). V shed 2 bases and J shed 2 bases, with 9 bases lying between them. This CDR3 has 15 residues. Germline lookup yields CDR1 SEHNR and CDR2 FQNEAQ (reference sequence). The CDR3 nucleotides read TGTGCCAGCAGCTTACAGGGTGGCACTAATGAAAAACTGTTTTTT. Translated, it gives CASSLQGGTNEKLFF.

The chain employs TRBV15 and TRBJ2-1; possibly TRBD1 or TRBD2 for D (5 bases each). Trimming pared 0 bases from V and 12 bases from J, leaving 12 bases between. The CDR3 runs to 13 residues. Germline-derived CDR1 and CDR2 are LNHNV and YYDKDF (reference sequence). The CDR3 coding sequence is TGTGCCACCAGCAGAGATGAGGGGCGCGGGCAGTTCTTC. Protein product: CATSRDEGRGQFF. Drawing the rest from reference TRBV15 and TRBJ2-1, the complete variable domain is DAMVIQNPRYQVTQFGKPVTLSCSQTLNHNVMYWYQQKSSQAPKLLFHYYDKDFNNEADTPDNFQSRRPNTSFCFLDIRSPGLGDTAMYLCATSRDEGRGQFFGPGTRLTVL.

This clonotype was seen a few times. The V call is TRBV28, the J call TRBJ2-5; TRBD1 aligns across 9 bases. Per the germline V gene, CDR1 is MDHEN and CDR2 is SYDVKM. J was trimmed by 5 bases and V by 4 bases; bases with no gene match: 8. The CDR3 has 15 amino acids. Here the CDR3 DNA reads TGTGCCAGCAGTTCCCACAGGGGGCCGGGGGAGACCCAGTACTTC. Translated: CASSSHRGPGETQYF.

CDR3 DNA: TGTGCCAGCAGCCAACAAACGAGTGAGCAGTACTTC. Protein: CASSQQTSEQYF. The chain couples TRBV2 to TRBJ2-7; D not certain. V was pared by 6 bases and J by 7 bases, with 13 bases between. The germline CDR1 and CDR2 sequences are SNHLY and FYNNEI. The CDR3 totals 12 residues.

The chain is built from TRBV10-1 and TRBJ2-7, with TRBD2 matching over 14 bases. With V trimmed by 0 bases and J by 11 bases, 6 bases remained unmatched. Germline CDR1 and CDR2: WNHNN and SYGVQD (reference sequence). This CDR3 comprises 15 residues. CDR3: CASSESKGLAGVEYF. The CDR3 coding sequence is TGCGCCAGCAGTGAGTCAAAGGGACTAGCGGGAGTGGAGTACTTC.

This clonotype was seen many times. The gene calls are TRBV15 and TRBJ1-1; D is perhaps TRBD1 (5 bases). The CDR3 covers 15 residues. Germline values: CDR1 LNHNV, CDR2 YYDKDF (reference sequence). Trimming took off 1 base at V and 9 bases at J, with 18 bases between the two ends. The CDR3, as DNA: TGTGCCACCAGCAGAGGCGCGACTTCGGGACGGAAAGCTTTCTTT. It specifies CATSRGATSGRKAFF.

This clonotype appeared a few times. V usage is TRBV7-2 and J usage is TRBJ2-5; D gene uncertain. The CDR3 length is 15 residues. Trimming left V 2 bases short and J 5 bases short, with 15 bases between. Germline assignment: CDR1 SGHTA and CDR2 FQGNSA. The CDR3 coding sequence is TGTGCCAGCAGCTTACCCCTAGGCGTGGTCGAGACCCAGTACTTC. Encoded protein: CASSLPLGVVETQYF.

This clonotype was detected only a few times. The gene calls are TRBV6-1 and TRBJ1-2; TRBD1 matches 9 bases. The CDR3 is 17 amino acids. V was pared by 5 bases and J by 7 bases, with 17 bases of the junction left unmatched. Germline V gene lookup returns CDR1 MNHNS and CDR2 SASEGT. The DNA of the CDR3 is TGTGCCAGCAGTACCGGCAAGGACGGGACAGGGAATATTGGCTACACCTTC. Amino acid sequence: CASSTGKDGTGNIGYTF.

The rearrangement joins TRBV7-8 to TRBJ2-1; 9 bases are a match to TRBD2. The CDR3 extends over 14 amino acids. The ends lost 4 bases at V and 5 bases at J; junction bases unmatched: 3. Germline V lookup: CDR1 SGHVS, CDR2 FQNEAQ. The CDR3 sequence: CASSSRLADNEQFF. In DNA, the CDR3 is TGTGCCAGCAGCTCGAGACTAGCGGACAATGAGCAGTTCTTC.

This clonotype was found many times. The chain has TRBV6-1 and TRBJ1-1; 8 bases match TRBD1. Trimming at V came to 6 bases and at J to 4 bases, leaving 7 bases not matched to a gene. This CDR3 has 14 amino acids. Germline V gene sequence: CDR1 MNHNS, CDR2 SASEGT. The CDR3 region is CASSPGQVVTEAFF. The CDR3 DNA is TGTGCCAGCAGCCCGGGACAGGTCGTCACTGAAGCTTTCTTT.

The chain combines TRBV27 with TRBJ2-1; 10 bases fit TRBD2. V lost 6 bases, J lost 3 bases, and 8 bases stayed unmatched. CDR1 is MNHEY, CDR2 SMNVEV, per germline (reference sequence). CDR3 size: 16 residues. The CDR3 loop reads CASSGAGGPGYNEQFF. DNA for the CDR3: TGTGCCAGCAGCGGAGCGGGGGGGCCTGGCTACAATGAGCAGTTCTTC.

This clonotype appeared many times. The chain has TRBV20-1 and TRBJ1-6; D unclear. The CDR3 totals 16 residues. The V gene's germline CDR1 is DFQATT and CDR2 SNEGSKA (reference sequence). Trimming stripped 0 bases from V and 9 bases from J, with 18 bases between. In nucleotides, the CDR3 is TGCAGTGCTAGAGATCGCTCGACCCTAGTTTCTTCACCCCTCCACTTT. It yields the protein CSARDRSTLVSSPLHF.

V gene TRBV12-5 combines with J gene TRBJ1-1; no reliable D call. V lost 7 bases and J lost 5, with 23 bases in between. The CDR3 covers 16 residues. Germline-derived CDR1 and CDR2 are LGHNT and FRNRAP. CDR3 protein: CASVRHIGPAETEAFF. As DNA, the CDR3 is TGTGCTAGTGTACGGCACATCGGTCCAGCGGAGACTGAAGCTTTCTTT.

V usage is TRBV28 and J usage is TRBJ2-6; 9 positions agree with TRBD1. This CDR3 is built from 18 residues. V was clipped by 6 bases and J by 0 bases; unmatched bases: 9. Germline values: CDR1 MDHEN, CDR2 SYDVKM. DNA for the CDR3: TGTGCCAGCAGGGGTCGGACAGGGGCACCCTCTGGGGCCAACGTCCTGACTTTC. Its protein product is CASRGRTGAPSGANVLTF. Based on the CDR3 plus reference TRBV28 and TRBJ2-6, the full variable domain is DVKVTQSSRYLVKRTGEKVFLECVQDMDHENMFWYRQDPGLGLRLIYFSYDVKMKEKGDIPEGYSVSREKKERFSLILESASTNQTSMYLCASRGRTGAPSGANVLTFGAGSRLTVL.

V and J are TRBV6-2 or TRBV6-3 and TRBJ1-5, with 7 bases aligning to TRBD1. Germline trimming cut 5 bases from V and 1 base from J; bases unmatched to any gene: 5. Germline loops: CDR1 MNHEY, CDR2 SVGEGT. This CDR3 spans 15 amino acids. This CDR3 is CASSPQGTSNQPQHF. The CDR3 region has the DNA TGTGCCAGCAGTCCACAGGGGACGAGCAATCAGCCCCAGCATTTT.